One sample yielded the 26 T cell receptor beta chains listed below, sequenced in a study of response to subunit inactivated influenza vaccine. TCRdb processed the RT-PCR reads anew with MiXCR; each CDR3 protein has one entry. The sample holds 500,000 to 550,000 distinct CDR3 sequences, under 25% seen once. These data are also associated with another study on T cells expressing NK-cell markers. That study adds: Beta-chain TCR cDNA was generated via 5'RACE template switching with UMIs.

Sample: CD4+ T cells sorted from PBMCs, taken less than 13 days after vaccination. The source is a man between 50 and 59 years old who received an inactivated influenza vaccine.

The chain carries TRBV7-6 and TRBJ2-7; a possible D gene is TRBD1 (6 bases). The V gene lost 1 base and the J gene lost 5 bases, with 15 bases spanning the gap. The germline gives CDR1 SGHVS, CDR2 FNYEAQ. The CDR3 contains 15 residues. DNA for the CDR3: TGTGCCAGCAGCTTAGAAGGGGGTGGGGTCCACGAGCAGTACTTC. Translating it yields CASSLEGGGVHEQYF. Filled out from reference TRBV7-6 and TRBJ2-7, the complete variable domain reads GAGVSQSPRYKVTKRGQDVALRCDPISGHVSLYWYRQALGQGPEFLTYFNYEAQQDKSGLPNDRFSAERPEGSISTLTIQRTEQRDSAMYRCASSLEGGGVHEQYFGPGTRLTVT.

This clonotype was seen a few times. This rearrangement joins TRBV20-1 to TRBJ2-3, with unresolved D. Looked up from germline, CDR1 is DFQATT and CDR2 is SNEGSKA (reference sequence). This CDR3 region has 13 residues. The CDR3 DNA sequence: TGCACCCTACAACCGGCCAGCACAGATACGCAGTATTTT. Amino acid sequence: CTLQPASTDTQYF.

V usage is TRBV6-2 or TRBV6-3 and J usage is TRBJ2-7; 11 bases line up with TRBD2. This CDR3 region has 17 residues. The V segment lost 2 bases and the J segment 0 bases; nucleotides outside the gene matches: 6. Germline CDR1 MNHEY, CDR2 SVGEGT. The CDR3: CASSYEPSGRRSYEQYF. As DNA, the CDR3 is TGTGCCAGCAGTTACGAGCCTAGCGGGAGGCGCTCCTACGAGCAGTACTTC.

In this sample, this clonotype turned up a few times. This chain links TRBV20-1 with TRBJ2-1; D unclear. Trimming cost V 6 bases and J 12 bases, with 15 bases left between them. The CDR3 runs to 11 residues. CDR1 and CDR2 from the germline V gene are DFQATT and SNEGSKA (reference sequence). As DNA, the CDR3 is TGCAGTGCGCCCATTTATCCTTCGCAGTTCTTC. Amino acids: CSAPIYPSQFF.

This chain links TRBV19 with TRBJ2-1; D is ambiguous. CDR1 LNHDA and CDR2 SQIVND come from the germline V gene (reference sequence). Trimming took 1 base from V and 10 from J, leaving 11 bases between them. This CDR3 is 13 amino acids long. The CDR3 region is CASSIAFRREQFF. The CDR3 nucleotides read TGTGCCAGTAGTATAGCGTTTCGGCGGGAGCAGTTCTTC.

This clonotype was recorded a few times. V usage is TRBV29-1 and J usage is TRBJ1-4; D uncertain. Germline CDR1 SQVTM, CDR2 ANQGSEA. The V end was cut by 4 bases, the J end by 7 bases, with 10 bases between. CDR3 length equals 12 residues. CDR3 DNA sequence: TGCAGCGTTGTGGAGAGGGCTGAAAAACTGTTTTTT. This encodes CSVVERAEKLFF. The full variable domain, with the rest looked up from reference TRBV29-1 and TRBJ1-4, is SAVISQKPSRDICQRGTSLTIQCQVDSQVTMMFWYRQQPGQSLTLIATANQGSEATYESGFVIDKFPISRPNLTFSTLTVSNMSPEDSSIYLCSVVERAEKLFFGSGTQLSVL.

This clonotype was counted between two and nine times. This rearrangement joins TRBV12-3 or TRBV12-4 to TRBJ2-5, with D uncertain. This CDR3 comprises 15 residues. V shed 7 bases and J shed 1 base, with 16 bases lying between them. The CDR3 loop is CASNSGDRGQETQYF. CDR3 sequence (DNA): TGTGCCAGCAACTCTGGTGATAGAGGCCAAGAGACCCAGTACTTC.

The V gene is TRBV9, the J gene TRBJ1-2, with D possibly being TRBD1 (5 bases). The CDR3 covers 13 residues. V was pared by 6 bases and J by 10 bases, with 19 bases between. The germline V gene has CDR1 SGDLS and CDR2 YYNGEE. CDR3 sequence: CASNKNGGQDYTF. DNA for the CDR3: TGTGCCAGCAATAAAAATGGGGGTCAGGACTACACCTTC.

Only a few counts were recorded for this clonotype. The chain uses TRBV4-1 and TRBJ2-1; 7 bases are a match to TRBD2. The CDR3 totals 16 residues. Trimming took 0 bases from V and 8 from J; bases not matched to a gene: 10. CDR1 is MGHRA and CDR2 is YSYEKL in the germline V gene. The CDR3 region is CASSQEAGFRFDEQFF. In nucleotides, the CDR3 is TGCGCCAGCAGCCAAGAAGCGGGGTTCAGGTTCGATGAGCAGTTCTTC.

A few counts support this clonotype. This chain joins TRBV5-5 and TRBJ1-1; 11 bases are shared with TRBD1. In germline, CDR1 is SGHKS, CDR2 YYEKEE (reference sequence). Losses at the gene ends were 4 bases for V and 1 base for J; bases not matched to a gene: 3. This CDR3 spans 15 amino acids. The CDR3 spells CASSRGTGGNTEAFF. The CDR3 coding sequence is TGTGCCAGCAGCCGAGGGACAGGGGGGAACACTGAAGCTTTCTTT.

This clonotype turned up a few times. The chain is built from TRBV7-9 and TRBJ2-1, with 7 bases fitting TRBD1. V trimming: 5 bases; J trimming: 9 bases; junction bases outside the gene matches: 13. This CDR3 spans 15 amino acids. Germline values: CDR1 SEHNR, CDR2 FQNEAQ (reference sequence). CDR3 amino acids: CASSTQGVRTSEQFF. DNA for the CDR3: TGTGCCAGCAGCACCCAGGGGGTACGTACAAGTGAGCAGTTCTTC.

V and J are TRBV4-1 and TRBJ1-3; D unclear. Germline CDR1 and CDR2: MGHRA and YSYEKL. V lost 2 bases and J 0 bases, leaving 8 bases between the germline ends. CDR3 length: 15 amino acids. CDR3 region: CASSQQGFSGNTIYF. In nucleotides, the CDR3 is TGCGCCAGCAGCCAACAAGGGTTCTCTGGAAACACCATATATTTT.

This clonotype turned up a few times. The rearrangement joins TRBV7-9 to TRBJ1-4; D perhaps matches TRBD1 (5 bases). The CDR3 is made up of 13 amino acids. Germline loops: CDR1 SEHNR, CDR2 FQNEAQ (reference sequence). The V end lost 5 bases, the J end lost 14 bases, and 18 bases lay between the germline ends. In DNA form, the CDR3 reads TGTGCCAGCAGCAGTATTTCGGGGCTTGGGCTGTTTTTT. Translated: CASSSISGLGLFF.

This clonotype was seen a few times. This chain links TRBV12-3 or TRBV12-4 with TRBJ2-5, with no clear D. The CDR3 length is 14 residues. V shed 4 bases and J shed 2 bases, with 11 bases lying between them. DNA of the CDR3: TGTGCCAGCAGTTCTCACTCCCTTCAAGAGACCCAGTACTTC. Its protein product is CASSSHSLQETQYF.

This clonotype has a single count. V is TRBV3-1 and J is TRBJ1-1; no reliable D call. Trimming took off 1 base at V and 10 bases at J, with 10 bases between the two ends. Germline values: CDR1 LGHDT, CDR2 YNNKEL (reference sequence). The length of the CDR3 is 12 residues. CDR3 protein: CASSQGSQAAFF. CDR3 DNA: TGTGCCAGCAGCCAAGGTTCGCAGGCAGCTTTCTTT.

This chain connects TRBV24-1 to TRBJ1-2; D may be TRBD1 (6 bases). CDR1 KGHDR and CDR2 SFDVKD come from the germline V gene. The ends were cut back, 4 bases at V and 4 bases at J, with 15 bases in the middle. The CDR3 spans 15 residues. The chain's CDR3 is CATSESNREGYGYTF. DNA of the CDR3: TGTGCCACCAGTGAATCAAACAGGGAAGGCTATGGCTACACCTTC.

The CDR3 nucleotides are TGTGCCAGCAGCCAAGAGCTGGGACTATTCTGGCAGTACTTC. Translation gives CASSQELGLFWQYF. The chain has TRBV4-2 and TRBJ2-7, with 7 positions matching TRBD2. Trimming cost V 0 bases and J 9 bases; bases outside gene matches: 8. CDR3 length equals 14 residues. The germline CDR1 and CDR2 sequences are LGHNA and YNFKEQ.

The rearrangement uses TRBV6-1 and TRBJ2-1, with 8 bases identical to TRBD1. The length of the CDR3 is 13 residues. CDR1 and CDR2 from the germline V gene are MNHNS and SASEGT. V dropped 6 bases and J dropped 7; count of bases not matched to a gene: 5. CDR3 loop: CASSRTGLNEQFF. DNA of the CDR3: TGTGCCAGCAGCAGGACAGGGTTGAATGAGCAGTTCTTC.

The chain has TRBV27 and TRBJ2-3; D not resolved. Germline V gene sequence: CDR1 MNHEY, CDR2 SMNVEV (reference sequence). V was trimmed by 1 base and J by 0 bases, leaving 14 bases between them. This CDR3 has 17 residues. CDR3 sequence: CASSLFSRPSSTDTQYF. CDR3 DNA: TGTGCCAGCAGTTTATTTTCCCGACCATCGAGCACAGATACGCAGTATTTT.

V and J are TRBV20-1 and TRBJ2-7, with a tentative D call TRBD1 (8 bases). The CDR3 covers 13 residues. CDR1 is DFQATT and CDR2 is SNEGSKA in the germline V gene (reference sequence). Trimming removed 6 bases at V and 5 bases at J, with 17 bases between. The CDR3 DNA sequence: TGCAGTGCACACGGACAGGGAGGGGACGAGCAGTACTTC. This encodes CSAHGQGGDEQYF.

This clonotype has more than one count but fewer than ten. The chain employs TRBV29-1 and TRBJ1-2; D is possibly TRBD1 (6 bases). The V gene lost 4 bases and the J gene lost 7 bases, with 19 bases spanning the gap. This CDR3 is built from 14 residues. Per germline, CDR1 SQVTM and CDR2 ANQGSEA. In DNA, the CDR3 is TGCAGCGTTGCCAGGGGAGGGGGTATCGGTGGCTACACCTTC. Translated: CSVARGGGIGGYTF.

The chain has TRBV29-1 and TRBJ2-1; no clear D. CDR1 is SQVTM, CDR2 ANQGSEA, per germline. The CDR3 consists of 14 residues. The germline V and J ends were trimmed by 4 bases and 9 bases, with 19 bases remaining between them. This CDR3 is CSVAPSSRPSEQFF. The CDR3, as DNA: TGCAGCGTTGCCCCATCATCGCGACCATCTGAGCAGTTCTTC.

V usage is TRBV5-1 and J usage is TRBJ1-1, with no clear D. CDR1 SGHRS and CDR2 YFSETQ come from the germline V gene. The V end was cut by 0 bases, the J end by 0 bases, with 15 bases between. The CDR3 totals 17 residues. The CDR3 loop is CASSLDGRASMNTEAFF. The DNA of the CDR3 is TGCGCCAGCAGCTTGGATGGACGGGCGTCCATGAACACTGAAGCTTTCTTT.

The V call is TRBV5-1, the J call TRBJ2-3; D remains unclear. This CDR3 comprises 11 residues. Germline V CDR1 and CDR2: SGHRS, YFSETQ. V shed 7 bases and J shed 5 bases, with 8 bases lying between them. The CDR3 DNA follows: TGCGCCAGCGGCAATAGAGATACGCAGTATTTT. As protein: CASGNRDTQYF.

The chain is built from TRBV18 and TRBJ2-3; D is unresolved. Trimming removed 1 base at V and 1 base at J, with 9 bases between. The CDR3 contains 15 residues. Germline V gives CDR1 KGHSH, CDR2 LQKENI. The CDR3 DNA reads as TGTGCCAGCTCACCACAGGTCGGCGGCACAGATACGCAGTATTTT. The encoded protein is CASSPQVGGTDTQYF.

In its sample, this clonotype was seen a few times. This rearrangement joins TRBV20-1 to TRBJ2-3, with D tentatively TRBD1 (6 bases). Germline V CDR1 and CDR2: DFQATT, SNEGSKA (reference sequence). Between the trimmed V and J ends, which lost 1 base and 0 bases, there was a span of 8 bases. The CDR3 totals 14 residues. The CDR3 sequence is CSARGQASTDTQYF. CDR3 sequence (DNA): TGCAGTGCTAGAGGACAGGCTAGCACAGATACGCAGTATTTT.